This record looks at one T cell receptor beta chain sequence and its context. Its antigen remains unknown. The entry originates in a study of shared clonotypes between healthy human individuals. Study at large: Ranging from 18 to 49 in age, donors were a couple of women and three men. CD4 naive and CD4 memory each took three plates per donor, while CD8 naive took two and CD8 memory one.

Libraries were prepared by immunoSEQ multiplex PCR; TCRdb keeps only in-frame clonotypes and omits some of them. This sample yields 1.6 million or so clones, of which roughly 98.5% are seen a single time; approximately 0.4% belongs to the top ten. CDR1 is KGHSH, CDR2 LQKENI, per germline. The CDR3 runs to 15 residues. The V end was cut by 0 bases, the J end by 1 base, with 4 bases between. Overall study findings and caveats: Expectations were that clonotype sharing among donors would be affected by sequencing depth.

Source material: naive CD4+ T cells sorted from blood. Described subset: CD45RA+ positively selected. The receptor's source is a man younger than 45 in good health. The chain uses TRBV18 and TRBJ2-6; D ambiguous. The CDR3 reads CASSPPGSGANVLTF. The CDR3 DNA reads as TGTGCCAGCTCACCACCAGGGTCTGGGGCCAACGTCCTGACTTTC.